Below, 23 T cell receptor beta chains from the same sample are listed, as sequenced in a study of cytomegalovirus exposure and HLA in healthy donors. PCR employed 60 Vbeta and 13 Jbeta primers. This table comes from immunoSEQ multiplex PCR, and its TCRdb copy is limited to in-frame clones, with some not included. The top ten clones hold more than 6.5% of a sample with tens of thousands of clones, approximately 74% of them seen once. Source material: PBMCs. These receptors came from a man aged 25-40 years in good health and CMV-seronegative.

The CDR3 reads CASSSTRGDTQYF. The CDR3 DNA reads TGTGCCAGCAGCTCAACCAGGGGAGATACGCAGTATTTT. V usage is TRBV5-4 and J usage is TRBJ2-3; the D gene is possibly TRBD1 (6 bases). CDR3 length: 13 amino acids. Germline CDR1 SGHNT, CDR2 YYREEE (reference sequence). Trimming shortened V by 3 bases and J by 5 bases, and 10 bases separated the two germline ends.

This rearrangement joins TRBV6-5 to TRBJ1-2; TRBD1 matches at 9 bases. The CDR3 consists of 16 residues. V trimming: 4 bases; J trimming: 4 bases; junction bases outside the gene matches: 10. Per germline, CDR1 MNHEY and CDR2 SVGAGI. DNA for the CDR3: TGTGCCAGCAGTTTTACGGGACAGGGTGGGGCCTATGGCTACACCTTC. Translation: CASSFTGQGGAYGYTF.

There are a few counts of this clone. CDR3 region: CASSKGGGWSNQPQHF. In DNA, the CDR3 is TGTGCCAGCAGCAAAGGAGGCGGTTGGAGCAATCAGCCCCAGCATTTT. V and J are TRBV28 and TRBJ1-5; D uncertain. In germline, CDR1 is MDHEN, CDR2 SYDVKM. CDR3 length equals 16 residues. V shed 6 bases and J shed 1 base, with 16 bases lying between them. The full variable domain, its missing parts supplied by reference TRBV28 and TRBJ1-5, is DVKVTQSSRYLVKRTGEKVFLECVQDMDHENMFWYRQDPGLGLRLIYFSYDVKMKEKGDIPEGYSVSREKKERFSLILESASTNQTSMYLCASSKGGGWSNQPQHFGDGTRLSIL.

Concerning this clone itself: The junction does not match germline at one end; this may be a read error. The J gene is TRBJ2-2, the V gene TRBV7-7; 9 bases line up with TRBD1. The CDR3 totals 15 residues. Germline V gene data show CDR1 as SSHAT and CDR2 as FNYEAQ (reference sequence). Written as DNA, the CDR3 is TGTGCTAGCAGCTCCTCCGGGACAGGGTACGGGGAGCTGTTTTTT. It is translated as CASSSSGTGYGELFF.

This clone was counted between two and nine times. V and J are TRBV27 and TRBJ1-1; TRBD1 is a possible D gene (5 bases). The CDR3 spans 14 residues. CDR1 and CDR2 from the germline V gene are MNHEY and SMNVEV (reference sequence). Trimming left V 8 bases short and J 5 bases short, with 18 bases between. The CDR3 region has the DNA TGTGCCAGCGGTCTCCAGGGAGGGAGGACTGAAGCTTTCTTT. It translates to CASGLQGGRTEAFF.

The CDR3 is CATSTEGLFSYEQYF. CDR3 bases: TGTGCCACCAGCACCGAGGGACTATTCTCCTACGAGCAGTACTTC. The genes are TRBV15 and TRBJ2-7, with 7 bases identical to TRBD2. V was pared by 4 bases and J by 0 bases, with 6 bases of the junction left unmatched. Germline V gene lookup returns CDR1 LNHNV and CDR2 YYDKDF (reference sequence). The CDR3 loop spans 15 amino acids.

The CDR3 bases are TGTGCCAGCAGGATAGTGCGGAACACCGGGGAGCTGTTTTTT. Protein sequence: CASRIVRNTGELFF. The chain is built from TRBV6-5 and TRBJ2-2; D gene unclear. CDR1 and CDR2 from the germline V gene are MNHEY and SVGAGI. The CDR3 extends over 14 amino acids. The ends were cut back, 6 bases at V and 1 base at J, with 9 bases in the middle.

The V and J genes are TRBV7-8 and TRBJ1-2; a weak D match, TRBD1 (6 bases). CDR1 and CDR2 (germline): SGHVS, FQNEAQ. V was trimmed by 1 base and J by 5 bases, leaving 14 bases between them. The CDR3 length is 15 residues. DNA for the CDR3: TGTGCCAGCAGCTTAGTAGTGGGGGCAGGGTATGGCTACACCTTC. Encoded protein: CASSLVVGAGYGYTF.

This chain joins TRBV11-2 and TRBJ2-5; D gene uncertain. The CDR3 is made up of 13 amino acids. Trimming removed 2 bases from V and 5 bases from J, with 9 bases in between. Germline V lookup: CDR1 SGHAT, CDR2 FQNNGV. CDR3: CASSLSVEETQYF. In DNA, the CDR3 is TGTGCCAGCAGCTTATCGGTGGAGGAGACCCAGTACTTC.

The chain combines TRBV7-2 with TRBJ1-3; D unclear. This CDR3 is 15 amino acids long. Germline V gene sequence: CDR1 SGHTA, CDR2 FQGNSA. V dropped 4 bases and J dropped 8 bases, with 18 bases sitting between them. The CDR3 DNA reads as TGTGCCAGCAGCTACGCCCCCCGCATCCGGTACACCATATATTTT. Translating it yields CASSYAPRIRYTIYF.

The chain is built from TRBV4-2 and TRBJ1-4; TRBD1 aligns across 7 bases. V lost 0 bases to trimming and J lost 7 bases; unmatched junction nucleotides: 8. The CDR3 has 16 amino acids. Germline loops: CDR1 LGHNA, CDR2 YNFKEQ. This CDR3 is CASSQDRRGQGEKLFF. CDR3 nucleotides: TGTGCCAGCAGCCAAGATAGGAGGGGGCAAGGTGAAAAACTGTTTTTT.

This clone showed up just a few times. V and J are TRBV13 and TRBJ2-2, with D maybe TRBD1 (7 bases). Trimming cost V 5 bases and J 6 bases, with 10 bases left between them. Germline loops: CDR1 PRHDT, CDR2 FYEKMQ (reference sequence). The CDR3 is 13 residues long. This CDR3 is CASSTRGAGELFF. For the CDR3, the DNA is TGTGCCAGCAGCACCAGGGGGGCCGGGGAGCTGTTTTTT. Using reference TRBV13 and TRBJ2-2 for the parts outside the CDR3, the full variable domain is AAGVIQSPRHLIKEKRETATLKCYPIPRHDTVYWYQQGPGQDPQFLISFYEKMQSDKGSIPDRFSAQQFSDYHSELNMSSLELGDSALYFCASSTRGAGELFFGEGSRLTVL.

The gene calls are TRBV29-1 and TRBJ2-3; D possibly corresponds to TRBD2 (5 bases). V was cut by 6 bases and J by 6 bases, with 16 bases left in between. The CDR3 is 13 residues long. Germline loops: CDR1 SQVTM, CDR2 ANQGSEA. As DNA, the CDR3 is TGCAGCGTCGGGATTGACCCGAGGGATACGCAGTATTTT. Its protein product is CSVGIDPRDTQYF.

The chain has TRBV10-1 and TRBJ2-7; TRBD1 aligns across 8 bases. The CDR3 is made up of 15 amino acids. The germline V gene encodes CDR1 WNHNN and CDR2 SYGVQD (reference sequence). Losses at the gene ends were 3 bases for V and 4 bases for J; bases not matched to a gene: 8. The CDR3 protein is CASSDPGTGKYEQYF. The CDR3 nucleotides are TGCGCCAGCAGTGATCCCGGGACAGGAAAGTACGAGCAGTACTTC.

The chain couples TRBV6-1 to TRBJ2-7; a possible D gene is TRBD1 (6 bases). There are 12 residues in the CDR3. V was shortened by 7 bases and J by 3 bases, with 10 bases between the two germline ends. Germline V lookup: CDR1 MNHNS, CDR2 SASEGT. This CDR3 is CASNTRGYEQYF. CDR3 coding DNA: TGTGCCAGCAACACCAGGGGCTACGAGCAGTACTTC.

The CDR3 is CASSSTDTQYF. For the CDR3, the DNA is TGTGCCAGCAGCTCAACAGATACGCAGTATTTT. The chain employs TRBV13 and TRBJ2-3; the D is unclear. Germline V lookup: CDR1 PRHDT, CDR2 FYEKMQ (reference sequence). The CDR3 extends over 11 amino acids. V was cut by 4 bases and J by 3 bases, with 2 bases left in between.

The chain recombines TRBV19 with TRBJ2-5, with a weak D call TRBD1 (6 bases). V lost 4 bases to trimming and J lost 5 bases, with 11 bases between them. Germline-derived CDR1 and CDR2 are LNHDA and SQIVND (reference sequence). CDR3 length: 13 residues. CDR3 DNA: TGTGCCAGTAGTAACAGGGTTTTGGAGACCCAGTACTTC. This gives the protein CASSNRVLETQYF.

This clone was seen just once. The rearrangement uses TRBV29-1 and TRBJ2-1; the match to TRBD2 covers 8 bases. Unmatched junction bases numbered 8, after V lost 6 bases and J lost 7 bases. The CDR3 is made up of 13 amino acids. CDR1 is SQVTM and CDR2 is ANQGSEA in the germline V gene. The CDR3 reads CSVGGLGGNEQFF. Written as DNA, the CDR3 is TGCAGCGTGGGGGGACTAGGCGGGAATGAGCAGTTCTTC.

The CDR3 sequence is CASSQDRASGWNEQFF. The CDR3 DNA reads as TGTGCCAGCAGCCAAGATCGGGCTAGCGGGTGGAATGAGCAGTTCTTC. The rearrangement joins TRBV4-2 to TRBJ2-1; 8 bases map to TRBD2. The V and J ends lost 0 bases and 7 bases, in that order; junction bases with no gene match: 8. Germline CDR1 and CDR2: LGHNA and YNFKEQ. The CDR3 loop spans 16 amino acids.

This clone was observed once. The gene calls are TRBV10-2 and TRBJ1-3; maybe TRBD1 (6 bases). Deletions cut 3 bases from V and 2 bases from J, with 8 bases between. This CDR3 spans 14 amino acids. Germline assignment: CDR1 WSHSY and CDR2 SAAADI. CDR3 protein: CASSDGGAGNTIYF. DNA for the CDR3: TGCGCCAGCAGTGATGGGGGCGCTGGAAACACCATATATTTT.

The chain joins TRBV25-1 to TRBJ2-4, with D perhaps TRBD2 (6 bases). The CDR3 loop spans 14 amino acids. The germline CDR1 and CDR2 sequences are MGHDK and SYGVNS. V was pared by 5 bases and J by 4 bases, with 12 bases between. The CDR3: CASSSYSGKNIQYF. CDR3 sequence (DNA): TGTGCCAGCAGTAGCTACAGCGGGAAAAACATTCAGTACTTC.

The chain carries TRBV18 and TRBJ1-2; TRBD1 is a possible D gene (6 bases). CDR3 length: 20 amino acids. V was shortened by 0 bases and J by 6 bases, with 29 bases between the two germline ends. CDR1 and CDR2 (germline): KGHSH, LQKENI. The CDR3 is CASSPPIRMRRGGGVHGYTF. DNA of the CDR3: TGTGCCAGCTCACCACCCATTCGTATGAGACGTGGAGGGGGGGTCCATGGCTACACCTTC.

This clone was picked up a small number of times. The chain carries TRBV13 and TRBJ2-7; 7 bases fit TRBD1. This CDR3 comprises 14 residues. The V gene's germline CDR1 is PRHDT and CDR2 FYEKMQ (reference sequence). Losses at the gene ends were 5 bases for V and 0 bases for J; bases not matched to a gene: 4. DNA for the CDR3: TGTGCCAGCAGCCCGACAGGGAGCTCCTACGAGCAGTACTTC. Protein product: CASSPTGSSYEQYF.